The 5 T cell receptor beta chains given below trace back to one sample, sequenced in a study of CD8 T cells in ankylosing spondylitis. Notes on the study in general: In ankylosing spondylitis blood, a motif of eight highly homologous TCR beta variants appeared characteristic.

The antigens of these receptors remain unknown. From the 5' RACE reads, TCRdb called clonotypes with MiXCR, one entry per CDR3 protein. The table shows around 91,000 distinct CDR3 sequences, with roughly 8.8% occurring only once. The sequencing sample was made of blood, either unsorted or a sorted T cell fraction (not recorded which). These receptors were taken from a male donor with ankylosing spondylitis.

This clonotype was observed many times. The chain combines TRBV29-1 with TRBJ2-2; 9 positions agree with TRBD1. The CDR3 spans 14 residues. Germline CDR1 reads SQVTM; CDR2 reads ANQGSEA. V trimming: 7 bases; J trimming: 4 bases; junction bases outside the gene matches: 7. The CDR3 bases are TGCAGCGCGTACGGGACAGGGACCACCGGGGAGCTGTTTTTT. Amino acid sequence: CSAYGTGTTGELFF.

This clonotype came up many times. V usage is TRBV12-3 or TRBV12-4 and J usage is TRBJ1-2, with TRBD1 as a possible D gene (6 bases). The CDR3 totals 13 residues. V lost 5 bases and J 5 bases, leaving 12 bases between the germline ends. The CDR3 here is CASSELQGYGYTF. CDR3 nucleotide sequence: TGTGCCAGCAGTGAGTTACAGGGATATGGCTACACCTTC.

This clonotype was seen many times. The rearrangement uses TRBV7-8 and TRBJ1-3; tentative D call: TRBD1 (6 bases). The CDR3 totals 15 residues. Germline V gene sequence: CDR1 SGHVS, CDR2 FQNEAQ. Trimming cost V 3 bases and J 2 bases, with 11 bases left between them. CDR3 bases: TGTGCCAGCAGCTTGTGGGGGCTCGCTGGAAACACCATATATTTT. Translation gives CASSLWGLAGNTIYF.

This clonotype has ten or more counts. This chain connects TRBV7-9 to TRBJ2-1, with no clear D. CDR3 size: 16 residues. V lost 5 bases and J lost 6, with 20 bases in between. Germline V lookup: CDR1 SEHNR, CDR2 FQNEAQ (reference sequence). CDR3 loop: CASSPWGSAGANEQFF. DNA for the CDR3: TGTGCCAGCAGCCCCTGGGGAAGCGCAGGTGCCAATGAGCAGTTCTTC.

The sample holds many counts of this clonotype. The rearrangement uses TRBV5-6 and TRBJ1-5; D call uncertain. The CDR3 runs 14 residues. Germline lookup yields CDR1 SGHDT and CDR2 YYEEEE. V was clipped by 4 bases and J by 2 bases, with 10 bases between them. The CDR3 region is CASSPGTGNQPQHF. The CDR3 region has the DNA TGTGCCAGCAGCCCGGGCACGGGCAATCAGCCCCAGCATTTT.